What follows are 26 T cell receptor beta chains derived from one specimen sequenced in a study of T-cell reconstitution after alpha-beta-depleted transplantation in children. TCRbeta library construction was performed incorporating unique molecular identifiers. TCRdb reanalysed the PCR reads using MiXCR and keeps one entry per CDR3 protein. Among about 610,000 distinct CDR3 sequences listed, approximately 10% were seen once. Sequenced here: PBMCs from the stem cell graft donor, sampled from the stem cell graft. These receptors originate from a human donor who donated a stem cell graft to a child with acute myeloid leukemia.

The sample holds many counts of this clonotype. The gene calls are TRBV5-6 and TRBJ2-1; 10 nucleotides align to TRBD1. The J segment lost 7 bases and the V segment lost 5 bases, leaving 6 bases of the junction unmatched. CDR3 length: 14 amino acids. The germline V gene encodes CDR1 SGHDT and CDR2 YYEEEE. In nucleotides, the CDR3 is TGTGCCAGCAGTCTTCCGGGACAGGGGAATGAGCAGTTCTTC. As protein: CASSLPGQGNEQFF.

The gene calls are TRBV5-6 and TRBJ2-7, with 7 nucleotides matching TRBD1. This CDR3 has 16 residues. V was pared by 1 base and J by 4 bases, with 11 bases of the junction left unmatched. Per germline, CDR1 SGHDT and CDR2 YYEEEE. In DNA, the CDR3 is TGTGCCAGCAGCTTGTCCAGGGGGTCCGGGTGGTACGAGCAGTACTTC. Translation: CASSLSRGSGWYEQYF.

This clonotype was counted between two and nine times. V gene TRBV12-5 combines with J gene TRBJ1-1; a possible D gene is TRBD1 (6 bases). V dropped 3 bases and J dropped 1 base, with 9 bases sitting between them. CDR1 LGHNT and CDR2 FRNRAP come from the germline V gene. The CDR3 runs to 14 residues. The CDR3 spells CASGLGGGNTEAFF. The CDR3 DNA follows: TGTGCTAGTGGTTTAGGGGGGGGGAACACTGAAGCTTTCTTT. Full variable domain (outside the CDR3, taken from reference TRBV12-5 and TRBJ1-1): DARVTQTPRHKVTEMGQEVTMRCQPILGHNTVFWYRQTMMQGLELLAYFRNRAPLDDSGMPKDRFSAEMPDATLATLKIQPSEPRDSAVYFCASGLGGGNTEAFFGQGTRLTVV.

This clonotype was picked up many times. The CDR3 DNA reads TGTGCCAGTGCAGGTAGCGGGAGGACCGCAAGCACAGATACGCAGTATTTT. Translation gives CASAGSGRTASTDTQYF. This chain uses TRBV2 with TRBJ2-3; 10 bases are shared with TRBD2. Germline V gene lookup returns CDR1 SNHLY and CDR2 FYNNEI. The CDR3 loop spans 17 amino acids. V was pared by 9 bases and J by 0 bases, with 12 bases of the junction left unmatched. The full variable domain, rest sourced from reference TRBV2 and TRBJ2-3, is EPEVTQTPSHQVTQMGQEVILRCVPISNHLYFYWYRQILGQKVEFLVSFYNNEISEKSEIFDDQFSVERPDGSNFTLKIRSTKLEDSAMYFCASAGSGRTASTDTQYFGPGTRLTVL.

This clonotype was picked up a small number of times. The chain uses TRBV18 and TRBJ2-1; 7 bases map to TRBD2. Germline trimming cut 1 base from V and 5 bases from J; bases unmatched to any gene: 8. The CDR3 runs to 16 residues. CDR1 and CDR2 (germline): KGHSH, LQKENI. The CDR3 sequence: CASSPQGLGIDNEQFF. The CDR3 DNA is TGTGCCAGCTCACCACAAGGACTAGGAATTGACAATGAGCAGTTCTTC.

The chain recombines TRBV27 with TRBJ2-3; 14 bases line up with TRBD2. The junction had 2 bases not matched to a gene; V was cut back by 2 bases and J by 7 bases. Germline CDR1 MNHEY, CDR2 SMNVEV (reference sequence). The CDR3 loop spans 15 amino acids. The CDR3 coding sequence is TGTGCCAGCAGTTTAGGGACTAGCGGGAGCAATACGCAGTATTTT. It specifies CASSLGTSGSNTQYF.

The chain employs TRBV5-1 and TRBJ2-7; TRBD1 agrees at 11 bases. The CDR3 runs 16 residues. Germline assignment: CDR1 SGHRS and CDR2 YFSETQ. The trim removed 1 base at V and 7 bases at J, leaving 10 bases unmatched. The CDR3 is CASSLSPDRGRGEQYF. The DNA for the CDR3 is TGCGCCAGCAGCTTGTCGCCGGACAGGGGGCGGGGAGAGCAGTACTTC.

In this sample, this clonotype turned up many times. The chain links TRBV7-9 to TRBJ1-1; D gene uncertain. The germline CDR1 and CDR2 sequences are SEHNR and FQNEAQ (reference sequence). Trimming shortened V by 1 base and J by 3 bases, and 12 bases separated the two germline ends. The CDR3 sequence is 15 residues long. CDR3 sequence: CASSLVKSRDTEAFF. The DNA of the CDR3 is TGTGCCAGCAGCTTAGTTAAGTCTAGGGACACTGAAGCTTTCTTT.

This rearrangement joins TRBV29-1 to TRBJ2-6; 9 positions match TRBD1. Germline lookup yields CDR1 SQVTM and CDR2 ANQGSEA. The CDR3 covers 14 residues. With 4 bases clipped from V and 9 bases from J, the junction kept 7 bases outside the gene matches. CDR3 protein: CSVAPGQGVNVLTF. CDR3 bases: TGCAGCGTTGCTCCGGGACAGGGTGTCAACGTCCTGACTTTC.

CDR3 sequence reads: CSAHSPTSSYNEQFF. The CDR3 DNA sequence: TGCAGTGCCCATTCCCCGACTTCCTCCTACAATGAGCAGTTCTTC. The V call is TRBV20-1, the J call TRBJ2-1; D not certain. Germline V gene data show CDR1 as DFQATT and CDR2 as SNEGSKA (reference sequence). CDR3 size: 15 residues. V dropped 6 bases and J dropped 0 bases, with 15 bases sitting between them.

This clonotype has more than one count but fewer than ten. The chain has TRBV25-1 and TRBJ1-2; D is perhaps TRBD1 (6 bases). Germline loops: CDR1 MGHDK, CDR2 SYGVNS. CDR3 size: 13 residues. Trimming left V 3 bases short and J 8 bases short, with 13 bases between. The CDR3 protein is CASSDLGGLGYTF. Here the CDR3 DNA reads TGTGCCAGCAGTGATTTGGGGGGGCTCGGCTACACCTTC.

Ten or more counts support this clonotype. The rearrangement joins TRBV20-1 to TRBJ2-3, with a tentative D call TRBD2 (5 bases). This CDR3 is 14 amino acids long. The V gene's germline CDR1 is DFQATT and CDR2 SNEGSKA (reference sequence). With 2 bases removed from V and 0 bases from J, the gap between germline ends came to 9 bases. This CDR3 is CSARPSRSTDTQYF. CDR3 nucleotide sequence: TGCAGTGCTAGACCTAGCAGAAGCACAGATACGCAGTATTTT.

The chain links TRBV5-1 to TRBJ2-7; maybe TRBD2 (5 bases). V lost 4 bases and J 2 bases, leaving 10 bases between the germline ends. The germline gives CDR1 SGHRS, CDR2 YFSETQ. This CDR3 has 13 residues. CDR3: CASSKDGTYEQYF. The CDR3 DNA sequence: TGCGCCAGCAGCAAGGACGGGACCTACGAGCAGTACTTC. Full variable domain (rest looked up from reference TRBV5-1 and TRBJ2-7): KAGVTQTPRYLIKTRGQQVTLSCSPISGHRSVSWYQQTPGQGLQFLFEYFSETQRNKGNFPGRFSGRQFSNSRSEMNVSTLELGDSALYLCASSKDGTYEQYFGPGTRLTVT.

The chain uses TRBV6-1 and TRBJ1-3; D remains ambiguous. Looked up from germline, CDR1 is MNHNS and CDR2 is SASEGT. The V gene lost 7 bases and the J gene lost 5 bases, with 12 bases spanning the gap. The CDR3 length is 13 residues. The CDR3 protein is CASIGLNRNTIYF. The CDR3 coding sequence is TGTGCCAGCATCGGTCTAAACCGAAACACCATATATTTT.

In its sample, this clonotype was seen many times. The genes are TRBV29-1 and TRBJ2-7, with TRBD1 matching over 7 bases. Looked up from germline, CDR1 is SQVTM and CDR2 is ANQGSEA. V shed 5 bases, J shed 2 bases, and the junction held 3 bases outside the gene matches. The CDR3 spans 12 residues. CDR3 loop: CSVRGQTYEQYF. The CDR3 DNA reads as TGCAGCGTTAGGGGACAGACCTACGAGCAGTACTTC.

The genes are TRBV20-1 and TRBJ1-4, with D unresolved. Trimming took off 3 bases at V and 8 bases at J, with 13 bases between the two ends. CDR1 is DFQATT, CDR2 SNEGSKA, per germline (reference sequence). This CDR3 region has 13 residues. CDR3 coding DNA: TGCAGTGCTAGGACGCTGGGCAGAGAAAAACTGTTTTTT. Translation gives CSARTLGREKLFF.

This clonotype was observed a handful of times. The V gene is TRBV12-3 or TRBV12-4, the J gene TRBJ2-1; 8 bases are shared with TRBD1. With V trimmed by 5 bases and J by 6 bases, 6 bases remained unmatched. The CDR3 totals 14 residues. CDR3 loop: CASSPLGTGNEQFF. The CDR3, as DNA: TGTGCCAGCAGTCCTCTCGGGACAGGCAATGAGCAGTTCTTC.

This clonotype was recorded at least ten times. This sequence joins TRBV28 and TRBJ2-1; TRBD1 agrees at 11 bases. Germline CDR1 MDHEN, CDR2 SYDVKM. This CDR3 has 16 residues. V lost 6 bases and J lost 4; bases outside the gene matches: 8. This chain's CDR3 is CASSSGGTGGYNEQFF. The CDR3 region has the DNA TGTGCCAGCAGCTCCGGAGGGACAGGGGGATACAATGAGCAGTTCTTC. Full variable domain (missing parts from reference TRBV28 and TRBJ2-1): DVKVTQSSRYLVKRTGEKVFLECVQDMDHENMFWYRQDPGLGLRLIYFSYDVKMKEKGDIPEGYSVSREKKERFSLILESASTNQTSMYLCASSSGGTGGYNEQFFGPGTRLTVL.

In its sample, this clonotype was seen a few times. J is TRBJ2-4 and V is TRBV29-1; D assignment may be TRBD1 or TRBD2 (6 bases each). The V end lost 1 base, the J end lost 3 bases, and 10 bases lay between the germline ends. Germline CDR1 reads SQVTM; CDR2 reads ANQGSEA. CDR3 length: 14 residues. The CDR3 loop is CSVEVRGLKNIQYF. The CDR3 DNA sequence: TGCAGCGTTGAAGTACGGGGGCTCAAAAACATTCAGTACTTC.

This clonotype has only a few counts. The chain joins TRBV29-1 to TRBJ2-1; TRBD1 aligns across 10 bases. The germline V gene encodes CDR1 SQVTM and CDR2 ANQGSEA. The V and J ends lost 8 bases and 4 bases, in that order; junction bases with no gene match: 8. The CDR3 has 14 amino acids. The CDR3 DNA sequence: TGCAGCAGTTCGGACAGGGGGTTGTACAATGAGCAGTTCTTC. Residues: CSSSDRGLYNEQFF.

This clonotype showed up many times. The chain couples TRBV20-1 to TRBJ1-6; 7 bases line up with TRBD1. CDR1 is DFQATT, CDR2 SNEGSKA, per germline (reference sequence). The V and J ends lost 3 bases and 4 bases, in that order; junction bases with no gene match: 9. This CDR3 spans 16 amino acids. The CDR3 DNA reads TGCAGTGCTAGGAGGAGCGGGACAGCTTATAATTCACCCCTCCACTTT. Its protein product is CSARRSGTAYNSPLHF.

The gene calls are TRBV10-3 and TRBJ2-5; either TRBD1 or TRBD2 may fit D (5 bases each). Trimming shortened V by 0 bases and J by 0 bases, and 11 bases separated the two germline ends. Germline V gene data show CDR1 as ENHRY and CDR2 as SYGVKD. The length of the CDR3 is 16 residues. The CDR3 DNA sequence: TGTGCCATCAGTGAGTCGACGGGGACGTACCAAGAGACCCAGTACTTC. Protein product: CAISESTGTYQETQYF.

This clonotype has a count of ten or more. V usage is TRBV29-1 and J usage is TRBJ2-7, with 9 nucleotides matching TRBD1. The CDR3 has 13 amino acids. Germline V gives CDR1 SQVTM, CDR2 ANQGSEA. The V and J ends lost 4 bases and 7 bases, in that order; junction bases with no gene match: 8. This CDR3 reads CSVGQGVLGEQYF. CDR3 nucleotides: TGCAGCGTTGGACAGGGGGTACTAGGGGAGCAGTACTTC.

The V gene is TRBV7-3, the J gene TRBJ2-1; 14 bases agree with TRBD2. Trimming at V came to 0 bases and at J to 4 bases, leaving 5 bases not matched to a gene. The CDR3 totals 18 residues. The germline V gene has CDR1 SGHTA and CDR2 FQGTGA. CDR3 nucleotides: TGTGCCAGCAGCTTAACTGCCGGGACTAGCGGGAGATACAATGAGCAGTTCTTC. Translation gives CASSLTAGTSGRYNEQFF.

The table lists this clonotype with a few counts. The gene calls are TRBV20-1 and TRBJ1-3, with 9 bases matching TRBD1. The germline V gene encodes CDR1 DFQATT and CDR2 SNEGSKA (reference sequence). The CDR3 length is 14 residues. The J segment lost 2 bases and the V segment lost 7 bases, leaving 6 bases of the junction unmatched. This chain's CDR3 is CSVGGQGTGNTIYF. Here the CDR3 DNA reads TGCAGTGTAGGGGGACAGGGAACTGGAAACACCATATATTTT.

This clonotype was seen a handful of times. The gene calls are TRBV7-2 and TRBJ2-2; D remains unclear. V was cut by 3 bases and J by 6 bases, with 17 bases left in between. CDR3 length: 16 residues. Germline values: CDR1 SGHTA, CDR2 FQGNSA. CDR3 loop: CASSFLPVSTAGELFF. In DNA, the CDR3 is TGTGCCAGCAGCTTCCTCCCGGTGTCCACCGCCGGGGAGCTGTTTTTT.